This T cell receptor beta chain emerged from a study of blood T cells in healthy people across ages. General study findings and limits: There were more naive CD4+ cells and higher diversity in long-lived donors than in aged donors. The unsorted PBMCs prevented any conclusive comparison of naive versus antigen-experienced cells.

Drawing of peripheral blood yielded about 9.6 milliliters from each donor. Concerning this clonotype itself: The target antigen is unknown.

Germline V gives CDR1 MNHEY, CDR2 SMNVEV (reference sequence). The CDR3 is 16 residues long. With V trimmed by 4 bases and J by 0 bases, 8 bases remained unmatched. Using a J-beta primer mix together with a sample-barcoded 5' primer, a second PCR was run for roughly 7 to 11 cycles. Every cDNA was tagged by a template-switch adaptor with 12 random nucleotides. One entry per CDR3 protein results from TCRdb running MiXCR on the 5' RACE reads. This table has around 1,600,000 distinct CDR3 sequences, 35% to 45% appearing once. The chain carries TRBV27 and TRBJ1-1, with 7 bases matching TRBD1. The sequence was collected from a woman aged 18-29 years in good health. Sequenced material: blood. CDR3 coding DNA: TGTGCCAGCAGTTCGGGAGGGGGCACCTTGAACACTGAAGCTTTCTTT. It translates to CASSSGGGTLNTEAFF.